The T cell receptor beta chain under discussion was sequenced for a study of beta chain features in type 1 diabetes. About the study: Summed over all samples, the examined sorted cells came to 95 million to 120 million.

Findings and caveats of the study: Type 1 diabetes patients had VDJ junctions that carried fewer insertions and more deletions. Reads derived from cDNA could over-represent cells showing high TCR expression.

As to this clone: Its target is not known. Other nucleotide sequences from this sample produce the same CDR3.

In total, each donor contributed a single heparinised blood draw that averaged around 100 mL. The entirety of the isolated RNA underwent reverse transcription, so expressed TCRB transcripts were sequenced. Generated by immunoSEQ multiplex PCR, the TCRdb table keeps only in-frame clones and is missing some. The table records under 900,000 clones, roughly 15% of them present only once. V was pared by 3 bases and J by 5 bases, with 8 bases between. The CDR3 loop spans 13 amino acids. Germline CDR1 and CDR2: SGHTA and FQGNSA. This receptor was obtained from a young woman in good health. The V gene is TRBV7-2, the J gene TRBJ1-5; D ambiguous. The sequencing sample was made of naive CD4+ T cells from blood. CDR3 region: CASSFRGDQPQHF. The CDR3, as DNA: TGTGCCAGCAGCTTTCGGGGTGATCAGCCCCAGCATTTT.